Listed below are T cell receptor beta chains from one sample, sequenced in a study of cytomegalovirus exposure and HLA in healthy donors. TCRdb's copy holds only in-frame clones and misses some; the assay was immunoSEQ multiplex PCR. This sample yields under 200,000 clones, of which about three quarters are seen a single time; 0.95% to 1.5% belongs to the top ten. The sequencing sample was made of PBMCs. The receptors were gathered from a woman aged 25 to 39 in good health and CMV-seronegative. Each CDR3 is given with its conserved first and last residue. A D gene is named only where the DNA matches it firmly. The size of a clone is reported for some rows only, either as once, few or many, or as a class for expanded clones.

CDR3 | DNA | V | size | J | D
CASSPDPGEKLFF | TGTGCCAGCAGCCCCGACCCGGGGGAAAAACTGTTTTTT | TRBV5-4 | - | TRBJ1-4 | -
CASSLGHVHTEAFF | TGTGCCAGCAGCTTAGGACATGTCCACACTGAAGCTTTCTTT | TRBV11-2 | - | TRBJ1-1 | -
CASSSRVQPQHF | TGTGCCAGCAGTTCCAGGGTTCAGCCCCAGCATTTT | TRBV28 | - | TRBJ1-5 | -
CASSRTALSYEQYF | TGTGCCAGCTCACGGACAGCCCTCTCCTACGAGCAGTACTTC | TRBV18 | - | TRBJ2-7 | -
CASSVDNVRGGEAFF | TGTGCCAGCAGCGTAGACAACGTCCGGGGGGGAGAAGCTTTCTTT | TRBV9 | - | TRBJ1-1 | -
CASSPLKKRGDYNEQFF | TGCGCCAGCAGCCCATTAAAAAAGCGGGGGGATTACAATGAGCAGTTCTTC | TRBV5-1 | - | TRBJ2-1 | TRBD2
CASSPSGLADWYQETQYF | TGTGCCAGTAGTCCTTCGGGACTAGCGGACTGGTACCAAGAGACCCAGTACTTC | TRBV19 | - | TRBJ2-5 | TRBD2
CASSHTERDRNTGELFF | TGTGCCAGCAGCCACACAGAACGGGACAGAAACACCGGGGAGCTGTTTTTT | TRBV7-2 | - | TRBJ2-2 | TRBD1
CASGTSAPTGELFF | TGCGCCAGCGGGACTTCGGCCCCCACCGGGGAGCTGTTTTTT | TRBV5-1 | - | TRBJ2-2 | -
CASSDFRGGGQPQHF | TGTGCCAGCAGTGATTTTAGGGGAGGAGGTCAGCCCCAGCATTTT | TRBV6-1 | - | TRBJ1-5 | -
CASSLVRNSYNEQFF | TGTGCCAGCAGCTTAGTCAGGAACTCCTACAATGAGCAGTTCTTC | TRBV11-2 | - | TRBJ2-1 | -
CASSVEGRDGYGYTF | TGTGCCAGCAGCGTAGAGGGCAGGGATGGCTATGGCTACACCTTC | TRBV9 | few | TRBJ1-2 | -
CASSLGGGGSNQPQHF | TGTGCCAGCAGCTTAGGAGGCGGGGGTAGCAATCAGCCCCAGCATTTT | TRBV7-9 | - | TRBJ1-5 | -
CASSYLAGGDTDTQYF | TGCGCCAGCAGCTACCTAGCAGGGGGAGACACAGATACGCAGTATTTT | TRBV5-1 | - | TRBJ2-3 | TRBD1
CASSQEPRGGALAEAFF | TGTGCCAGCAGCCAAGAGCCGCGAGGGGGCGCCCTGGCTGAAGCTTTCTTT | TRBV14 | - | TRBJ1-1 | TRBD1
CAISDRGGETQYF | TGTGCCATCAGTGACAGGGGTGGAGAGACCCAGTACTTC | TRBV10-3 | - | TRBJ2-5 | -
CASSKESGYEQYF | TGTGCCAGCAGTAAGGAGAGTGGCTACGAGCAGTACTTC | TRBV6-4 | - | TRBJ2-7 | -
CACVQGTQYEQYF | TGTGCCTGCGTTCAGGGGACCCAATACGAGCAGTACTTC | TRBV30 | - | TRBJ2-7 | -
CASSLRGNYGYTF | TGTGCCAGCAGCTTACGGGGTAACTATGGCTACACCTTC | TRBV7-2 | few | TRBJ1-2 | -
CASSESGDASPLHF | TGTGCCAGCAGTGAATCGGGGGATGCTTCACCCCTCCACTTT | TRBV25-1 | - | TRBJ1-6 | -
CASSLAVSQETQYF | TGCGCCAGCAGCTTGGCCGTCAGCCAAGAGACCCAGTACTTC | TRBV5-1 | - | TRBJ2-5 | -
CASMSRGEKLFF | TGTGCCAGCATGTCCCGGGGGGAAAAACTGTTTTTT | TRBV27 | - | TRBJ1-4 | -
CASKVEGGYEQYF | TGTGCCAGCAAAGTGGAGGGAGGCTACGAGCAGTACTTC | TRBV6-6 | - | TRBJ2-7 | -
CASSLRGQAREKLFF | TGTGCCAGCAGTTTGCGGGGTCAGGCGCGTGAAAAACTGTTTTTT | TRBV27 | - | TRBJ1-4 | -
CAINSQGRSQPQHF | TGTGCCATCAATTCGCAGGGGCGAAGTCAGCCCCAGCATTTT | TRBV10-3 | once | TRBJ1-5 | -
CASSPRIGGTSYEQYF | TGTGCCAGCTCACCACGAATCGGGGGGACCTCCTACGAGCAGTACTTC | TRBV18 | - | TRBJ2-7 | TRBD2
CASSLSLAADTQYF | TGTGCCAGCAGCTTATCTCTAGCAGCAGATACGCAGTATTTT | TRBV7-3 | - | TRBJ2-3 | -
CAWTRGGQNEQFF | TGTGCCTGGACGCGGGGGGGACAAAATGAGCAGTTCTTC | TRBV30 | - | TRBJ2-1 | TRBD2
CASKGTGGRGELFF | TGTGCCAGTAAGGGGACAGGGGGTCGGGGGGAGCTGTTTTTT | TRBV19 | - | TRBJ2-2 | TRBD1
CASSLSAWDYQETQYF | TGTGCCAGCAGCTTGTCAGCCTGGGACTACCAAGAGACCCAGTACTTC | TRBV5-4 | - | TRBJ2-5 | -
CASRPDSRGYTF | TGTGCCAGCAGACCGGACAGCCGTGGCTACACCTTC | TRBV6-5 | few | TRBJ1-2 | -
CASSNTYNEQFF | TGCGCCAGCAGTAACACGTACAATGAGCAGTTCTTC | TRBV10-1 | - | TRBJ2-1 | -
CAWERQGALETQYF | TGTGCCTGGGAGAGACAGGGGGCTTTGGAGACCCAGTACTTC | TRBV30 | - | TRBJ2-5 | TRBD1
CASSVGWPENEQYF | TGTGCCAGCAGCGTAGGGTGGCCGGAGAACGAGCAGTACTTC | TRBV9 | - | TRBJ2-7 | -
CASSIGTGNYGYTF | TGTGCCAGTAGTATAGGGACAGGGAACTATGGCTACACCTTC | TRBV19 | - | TRBJ1-2 | TRBD1
CASSQERELGHEQYF | TGTGCCAGCAGCCAAGAAAGAGAACTAGGGCACGAGCAGTACTTC | TRBV4-2 | few | TRBJ2-7 | -
CASSTRGADTQYF | TGTGCCAGCAGTACCAGGGGGGCAGATACGCAGTATTTT | TRBV25-1 | - | TRBJ2-3 | -
CASSLPFRRNNEQFF | TGTGCCAGCAGCCTTCCTTTCCGGAGAAACAATGAGCAGTTCTTC | TRBV7-8 | - | TRBJ2-1 | -
CAWDRQMNTEAFF | TGTGCCTGGGACAGGCAAATGAACACTGAAGCTTTCTTT | TRBV30 | few | TRBJ1-1 | -
CASGLWLERDWVREQFF | TGTGCTAGTGGTTTGTGGCTCGAAAGGGACTGGGTGAGAGAGCAGTTCTTC | TRBV12-5 | - | TRBJ2-1 | -
CASSPRLAGDGGELFF | TGTGCCAGCTCACCACGACTAGCGGGAGATGGCGGGGAGCTGTTTTTT | TRBV18 | once | TRBJ2-2 | TRBD2
CASSPRGLNEKLFF | TGTGCCAGCTCACCAAGGGGGCTCAATGAAAAACTGTTTTTT | TRBV18 | - | TRBJ1-4 | TRBD1
CASSIGQAGRSGYGYTF | TGTGCCAGTAGTATCGGACAGGCGGGTAGATCGGGTTATGGCTACACCTTC | TRBV19 | - | TRBJ1-2 | TRBD1
CASSLQGQPQHF | TGTGCCAGCAGTTTACAGGGTCAGCCCCAGCATTTT | TRBV6-6 | - | TRBJ1-5 | -
CASSLGLGSPGELFF | TGTGCCAGCAGCTTAGGCCTGGGTAGCCCCGGGGAGCTGTTTTTT | TRBV7-9 | - | TRBJ2-2 | -
CASSYTGLGNSPLHF | TGTGCCAGCAGTTACACAGGGTTGGGGAATTCACCCCTCCACTTT | TRBV6-5 | - | TRBJ1-6 | -
CASSPQGAREQYF | TGTGCCAGCAGCCCACAGGGGGCAAGGGAGCAGTACTTC | TRBV5-6 | - | TRBJ2-7 | TRBD1
CASSQDRQGTEAFF | TGTGCCAGCAGCCAAGATCGACAGGGCACTGAAGCTTTCTTT | TRBV4-2 | - | TRBJ1-1 | TRBD1
CASSSGQRRQETQYF | TGTGCCAGTAGTAGCGGACAGCGGCGACAAGAGACCCAGTACTTC | TRBV19 | once | TRBJ2-5 | -
CASSLNSGYEQYF | TGTGCCAGCAGCTTAAACAGTGGCTACGAGCAGTACTTC | TRBV11-3 | - | TRBJ2-7 | -
CASSQAGTTPGYF | TGTGCCAGCAGCCAAGCCGGGACTACCCCGGGCTACTTC | TRBV14 | once | TRBJ2-7 | TRBD2
CASSDERGWEAFF | TGTGCCAGCAGTGATGAACGGGGGTGGGAAGCTTTCTTT | TRBV6-1 | - | TRBJ1-1 | -
CATCVAGGLNEQFF | TGTGCCACCTGTGTAGCGGGAGGGCTGAATGAGCAGTTCTTC | TRBV15 | - | TRBJ2-1 | TRBD2